Listed here is a single T cell receptor beta chain. Antigen: not known. Per the original methods: A clonotype over 5% of the repertoire counted as a possible leukemic clone, 45 to 70 overall. Data came from immunoSEQ multiplex PCR; TCRdb stores just in-frame clones and leaves some out. The D gene and trimming were derived from the DNA, and the V and J assignments and clone size from that table. The table shows several hundred clones, with 73% occurring only once. The data originate from a study of STAT5B mutations in CD4+ large granular lymphocyte leukemia. Study in general: When available, cryopreserved cells underwent CD8+ depletion before CD4+ selection.

Study findings and constraints: TRBV06-family usage was enriched in top patient clones (8/27) versus controls (2/35). No patients shared main leukemic clonotypes, though roughly 25% appeared at low frequency elsewhere.

Germline V gene sequence: CDR1 SNHLY, CDR2 FYNNEI. CDR3 size: 15 residues. The V end was cut by 4 bases, the J end by 6 bases, with 16 bases between. The rearrangement uses TRBV2 and TRBJ2-4; D is uncertain. This TCR came from a woman in her forties or fifties with CD4+ T-cell large granular lymphocyte leukemia. Sequenced material: PBMCs. The CDR3 loop is CASSAPNSAANIQYF. The CDR3 DNA is TGTGCCAGCAGTGCTCCTAATTCAGCCGCAAACATTCAGTACTTC.